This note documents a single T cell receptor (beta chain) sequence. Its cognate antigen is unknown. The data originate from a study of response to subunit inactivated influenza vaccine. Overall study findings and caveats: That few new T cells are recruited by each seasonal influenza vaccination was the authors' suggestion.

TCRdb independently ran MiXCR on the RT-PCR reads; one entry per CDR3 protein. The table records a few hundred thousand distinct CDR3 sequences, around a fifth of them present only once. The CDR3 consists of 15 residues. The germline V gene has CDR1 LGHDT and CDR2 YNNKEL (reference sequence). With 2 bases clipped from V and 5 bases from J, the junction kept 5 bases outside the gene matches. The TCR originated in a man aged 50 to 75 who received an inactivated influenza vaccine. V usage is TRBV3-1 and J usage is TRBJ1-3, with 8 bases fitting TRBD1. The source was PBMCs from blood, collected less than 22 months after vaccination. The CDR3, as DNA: TGTGCCAGCAGCCAACTTCGACAGGGGAGAAACACCATATATTTT. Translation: CASSQLRQGRNTIYF.